This TCR beta chain was obtained from a study of CD4+ T cells in melanoma. Findings and caveats of the study: Reportedly, melanoma neoantigen-specific CD4+ T cells showed varied differentiation states. CD8+ T cell, macrophage and B cell function reportedly correlated with neoantigen-specific CD4+ T cells.

A note on this clone: Its target is not known.

Trimming removed 1 base from V and 2 bases from J; junction bases left unmatched: 3. The CDR3 runs 14 residues. The germline gives CDR1 SQVTM, CDR2 ANQGSEA. The method was immunoSEQ multiplex PCR; TCRdb's version includes in-frame clones alone and lacks a portion of them. This table holds over 14,000 clones, over 55% found once. The rearrangement joins TRBV29-1 to TRBJ2-7, with 9 bases aligning to TRBD1. This sequence originates from a human donor with melanoma. Sequenced: cells from a culture (not recorded whether cultured in vitro). The CDR3 sequence: CSVEVGTGTYEQYF. In DNA, the CDR3 is TGCAGCGTTGAAGTAGGGACAGGGACCTACGAGCAGTACTTC.